This T cell receptor beta chain came from a study of cytotoxic CD8 clonotypes in ibrutinib-treated CLL. In the study overall: Results showed around 25 partial and 2 complete responses; following median 68 months, around 15 remained remitted, roughly 12 advanced. Median treatment time before response sampling was approximately twelve months, range 6 to 36. Study-level findings and limits: Clonality correlated strongly with circulating CD8+ T cells and exceeded age-matched healthy donors at baseline.

Remarks on this clone: Its antigen is as yet unknown.

The V gene lost 4 bases and the J gene lost 5 bases, with 13 bases spanning the gap. Germline lookup yields CDR1 SGHRS and CDR2 YFSETQ. CDR3 length: 15 residues. With cryopreserved PBMCs as the source, roughly 2 micrograms of genomic DNA went to TCR beta libraries. Method: immunoSEQ multiplex PCR; TCRdb's copy keeps in-frame clones and lacks some. This table has fewer than 400,000 clones, approximately 67% appearing once. Material: PBMCs, obtained after 36 months of ibrutinib treatment. The J gene is TRBJ1-6, the V gene TRBV5-1; D ambiguous. This TCR derives from a human donor with chronic lymphocytic leukemia. In DNA form, the CDR3 reads TGCGCCAGCAGCCAGGCGACGATCCATAATTCACCCCTCCACTTT. It is translated as CASSQATIHNSPLHF.